This is a list of T cell receptor beta chains from one sample in a study of technical replicates of blood from four donors. Sequenced by immunoSEQ multiplex PCR; TCRdb stores in-frame clones only, minus some. The sample includes 100,000 or so clones, roughly 96% seen only once; the top ten take approximately 0.38%. Input material: T cells isolated from PBMCs. The source is a human donor in good health. Each CDR3 is given with its conserved first and last residue. The order of the fields is clone size, V gene, D gene, J gene, CDR3 protein, CDR3 DNA. D genes are given only for firm matches. Only some rows state a clone size, as once, few, many or a class for expanded clones.

size: once; V: TRBV5-1; D: TRBD2; J: TRBJ2-5; CDR3: CASSLRTSEETQYF; DNA: TGCGCCAGCAGCTTAAGGACTAGCGAGGAGACCCAGTACTTC
size: .; V: TRBV27; D: TRBD2; J: TRBJ2-1; CDR3: CASRVSGELNEQFF; DNA: TGTGCCAGCAGGGTTAGCGGGGAACTCAATGAGCAGTTCTTC
size: .; V: TRBV2; D: TRBD1; J: TRBJ2-6; CDR3: CASSPDLQGAGSSGANVLTF; DNA: TGTGCCAGCAGTCCCGACCTACAGGGGGCCGGGAGCTCTGGGGCCAACGTCCTGACTTTC
size: .; V: TRBV29-1; D: .; J: TRBJ2-1; CDR3: CSVDLRGASNEQFF; DNA: TGCAGCGTTGACCTACGGGGGGCTTCCAATGAGCAGTTCTTC
size: once; V: TRBV29-1; D: .; J: TRBJ2-7; CDR3: CSVDSQAPYEQYF; DNA: TGCAGCGTGGACTCGCAGGCCCCCTACGAGCAGTACTTC
size: .; V: TRBV7-9; D: .; J: TRBJ1-1; CDR3: CASSPPAGNTEAFF; DNA: TGTGCCAGCAGCCCCCCCGCGGGGAACACTGAAGCTTTCTTT
size: .; V: TRBV18; D: TRBD1; J: TRBJ1-4; CDR3: CASSPVGQDGEKLFF; DNA: TGTGCCAGCTCACCGGTTGGACAGGATGGAGAAAAACTGTTTTTT
size: .; V: TRBV13; D: TRBD2; J: TRBJ2-1; CDR3: CASRPLTGTSGINEQFF; DNA: TGTGCCAGCAGGCCACTTACCGGGACTAGCGGTATCAATGAGCAGTTCTTC
size: .; V: TRBV2; D: TRBD1; J: TRBJ1-1; CDR3: CASSVGQGTVPEAFF; DNA: TGTGCCAGCAGTGTGGGACAGGGCACGGTCCCTGAAGCTTTCTTT
size: once; V: TRBV7-3; D: .; J: TRBJ2-1; CDR3: CASSFPGMFNEQFF; DNA: TGTGCCAGCAGCTTTCCGGGTATGTTTAATGAGCAGTTCTTC
size: once; V: TRBV18; D: TRBD2; J: TRBJ2-2; CDR3: CASSPPNGLAGNTGELFF; DNA: TGTGCCAGCTCACCACCAAATGGACTAGCGGGGAACACCGGGGAGCTGTTTTTT
size: .; V: TRBV2; D: TRBD2; J: TRBJ2-7; CDR3: CASSAGLAGTYEQYF; DNA: TGTGCCAGCAGTGCCGGACTAGCGGGTACCTACGAGCAGTACTTC
size: .; V: TRBV4-3; D: TRBD2; J: TRBJ2-3; CDR3: CASSQGLGLAGIFADTQYF; DNA: TGCGCCAGCAGCCAAGGTTTGGGACTAGCGGGAATCTTTGCCGATACGCAGTATTTT
size: .; V: TRBV9; D: .; J: TRBJ2-2; CDR3: CASSVGGVGELFF; DNA: TGTGCCAGCAGCGTAGGGGGGGTCGGGGAGCTGTTTTTT
size: .; V: TRBV30; D: TRBD1; J: TRBJ2-1; CDR3: CAWRDGTGGYNEQFF; DNA: TGTGCCTGGAGGGACGGAACAGGGGGCTACAATGAGCAGTTCTTC
size: once; V: TRBV15; D: .; J: TRBJ1-4; CDR3: CATSSRRGGVNEKLFF; DNA: TGTGCCACCAGCAGTAGAAGAGGGGGGGTTAATGAAAAACTGTTTTTT
size: .; V: TRBV4-3; D: .; J: TRBJ2-7; CDR3: CASSQSSGISYEQYF; DNA: TGCGCCAGCAGCCAAAGTTCAGGAATTTCCTACGAGCAGTACTTC
size: .; V: TRBV10-2; D: .; J: TRBJ2-2; CDR3: CAIEGNTGELFF; DNA: TGCGCCATCGAGGGGAACACCGGGGAGCTGTTTTTT
size: .; V: TRBV2; D: TRBD2; J: TRBJ2-1; CDR3: CASSGASGRYTEQFF; DNA: TGTGCCAGCAGTGGAGCTAGCGGGAGATATACTGAGCAGTTCTTC
size: .; V: TRBV7-3; D: .; J: TRBJ2-7; CDR3: CASSLLQYTQQYF; DNA: TGTGCCAGCAGCTTACTACAGTACACTCAGCAGTACTTC
size: once; V: TRBV28; D: .; J: TRBJ1-5; CDR3: CASRTTGQPQHF; DNA: TGTGCCAGCCGCACGACGGGTCAGCCCCAGCATTTT
size: .; V: TRBV30; D: .; J: TRBJ2-7; CDR3: CAWSSMTGALAGFQGPSYEQYF; DNA: TGTGCCTGGAGTTCTATGACAGGGGCTCTAGCGGGATTCCAGGGCCCTTCCTACGAGCAGTACTTC
size: .; V: TRBV2; D: TRBD1; J: TRBJ2-4; CDR3: CASRGDSQAKNIQYF; DNA: TGTGCCAGCAGGGGGGACAGCCAAGCCAAAAACATTCAGTACTTC
size: .; V: TRBV7-9; D: .; J: TRBJ2-7; CDR3: CASSRTAYYEQYF; DNA: TGTGCCAGCAGCCGTACTGCATACTACGAGCAGTACTTC
size: .; V: TRBV6-6; D: TRBD1; J: TRBJ2-4; CDR3: CASSPGQGGAGQYF; DNA: TGTGCCAGCAGTCCGGGACAGGGGGGTGCTGGTCAGTACTTC
size: .; V: TRBV18; D: TRBD1; J: TRBJ2-5; CDR3: CASSPTQSGGASETQYF; DNA: TGTGCCAGCTCACCAACGCAATCAGGGGGCGCCTCAGAGACCCAGTACTTC
size: .; V: TRBV4-3; D: TRBD2; J: TRBJ2-1; CDR3: CASSQDFGLAGYNEQFF; DNA: TGCGCCAGCAGCCAAGATTTCGGACTAGCGGGGTACAATGAGCAGTTCTTC
size: .; V: TRBV7-9; D: .; J: TRBJ2-3; CDR3: CASTLGADTQYF; DNA: TGTGCCAGCACCCTAGGGGCAGATACGCAGTATTTT
size: .; V: TRBV7-9; D: .; J: TRBJ2-1; CDR3: CAFRDSSYNEQFF; DNA: TGTGCCTTCCGGGACTCCTCCTACAATGAGCAGTTCTTC
size: .; V: TRBV30; D: TRBD1; J: TRBJ1-2; CDR3: CAWSDDRGYGYTF; DNA: TGTGCCTGGAGTGACGACAGGGGATATGGCTACACCTTC
size: .; V: TRBV19; D: TRBD2; J: TRBJ2-7; CDR3: CASSTSGTYEQYF; DNA: TGTGCCAGTAGTACTAGCGGGACCTACGAGCAGTACTTC
size: .; V: TRBV28; D: TRBD1; J: TRBJ2-7; CDR3: CASKGGQEQYF; DNA: TGTGCCAGCAAAGGGGGCCAGGAGCAGTACTTC
size: .; V: TRBV19; D: TRBD1; J: TRBJ2-7; CDR3: CASSTRDRVKYEQYF; DNA: TGTGCCAGTAGTACCCGGGACAGGGTAAAGTACGAGCAGTACTTC